This T cell receptor (beta chain) was obtained from a study of cytomegalovirus exposure and HLA in healthy donors. About the research overall: The Caucasian-associated ancestry cluster held less than 85% of 350 to 450 genotyped donors.

Study observations and caveats: Investigators reported 150 to 200 TCR beta chains as tied to cytomegalovirus. Earlier analysis looked at TCR beta V segments, and most were productive about 90% or about 30% of the time.

Vbeta (60) and Jbeta (13) primers were used in the PCR. Measured with immunoSEQ multiplex PCR; TCRdb has only the in-frame clones, and not every one. The table shows roughly 45,000 clones, with around 65% occurring only once. This clone was counted a single time. The target antigen is unknown. CDR3 length equals 18 residues. Germline trimming cut 3 bases from V and 6 bases from J; bases unmatched to any gene: 13. Germline V gene data show CDR1 as SGHRS and CDR2 as YFSETQ. This receptor was obtained from a human donor in good health. The gene calls are TRBV5-1 and TRBJ2-3, with 13 positions matching TRBD2. Sequencing used PBMCs. As DNA, the CDR3 is TGCGCCAGCAGCTCGGACCTGACTAGCGGGGGGCTCCAGGATACGCAGTATTTT. Residues: CASSSDLTSGGLQDTQYF.